The 16 T cell receptor beta chains listed next were all sequenced from one sample in a study of beta chain features in type 1 diabetes. Expressed TCRB transcripts were sequenced, since all the RNA that had been isolated was reverse transcribed. Here immunoSEQ multiplex PCR was the method, and the copy in TCRdb shows in-frame clones only, minus some. The sample contains fewer than 400,000 clones, 6.5% to 10% of which appear only once. Specimen: central memory CD4+ T cells from blood. The source is a woman younger than 35 in good health.

This clone has only a few counts. This chain connects TRBV7-2 to TRBJ2-2; 9 positions match TRBD2. CDR1 SGHTA and CDR2 FQGNSA come from the germline V gene. V was pared by 4 bases and J by 5 bases, with 8 bases of the junction left unmatched. The CDR3 covers 16 residues. The CDR3 nucleotides read TGTGCCAGCAGCTCCGATAGCGGGAGAGGTACCGGGGAGCTGTTTTTT. It specifies CASSSDSGRGTGELFF.

The V call is TRBV18, the J call TRBJ1-3, with D hard to call. CDR1 and CDR2 (germline): KGHSH, LQKENI. Trimming removed 3 bases from V and 8 bases from J, with 8 bases in between. The CDR3 consists of 12 residues. The CDR3 nucleotides are TGTGCCAGCTCACCGTTCGGAGACACCATATATTTT. Residues: CASSPFGDTIYF.

The chain couples TRBV5-4 to TRBJ1-2, with TRBD1 as a possible D gene (6 bases). V lost 5 bases and J lost 7, with 15 bases in between. The CDR3 is made up of 13 amino acids. Germline V gene data show CDR1 as SGHNT and CDR2 as YYREEE (reference sequence). DNA for the CDR3: TGTGCCAGCAGGTCCACAGGGATACGTGGCTACACCTTC. Translation gives CASRSTGIRGYTF.

The V gene is TRBV5-6, the J gene TRBJ2-1; D gene unclear. V lost 0 bases and J 12 bases, leaving 10 bases between the germline ends. This CDR3 is built from 12 residues. Germline CDR1 reads SGHDT; CDR2 reads YYEEEE. This chain's CDR3 is CASSLAPSWQFF. CDR3 nucleotides: TGTGCCAGCAGCTTGGCGCCTAGTTGGCAGTTCTTC.

The chain employs TRBV5-1 and TRBJ1-1; TRBD1 might be the D (5 bases). The germline V and J ends were trimmed by 0 bases and 3 bases, with 9 bases remaining between them. The germline V gene encodes CDR1 SGHRS and CDR2 YFSETQ. This CDR3 has 14 amino acids. CDR3 region: CASSLAGEDTEAFF. The CDR3 coding sequence is TGCGCCAGCAGCTTGGCGGGGGAAGACACTGAAGCTTTCTTT.

The chain employs TRBV6-5 and TRBJ2-1; perhaps D is TRBD1 or TRBD2 (6 bases each). The germline V gene encodes CDR1 MNHEY and CDR2 SVGAGI. V lost 5 bases, J lost 6 bases, and 11 bases lay in between. The CDR3 is made up of 13 amino acids. CDR3 in DNA: TGTGCCAGCAGTCAACGGGGGCTCAATGAGCAGTTCTTC. Encoded protein: CASSQRGLNEQFF.

This clone was seen more than once but under ten times. This sequence joins TRBV18 and TRBJ2-7, with 7 bases matching TRBD1. V trimming: 3 bases; J trimming: 2 bases; junction bases outside the gene matches: 4. Per germline, CDR1 KGHSH and CDR2 LQKENI. The CDR3 length is 14 residues. CDR3: CASSPKTGPYEQYF. The CDR3 DNA is TGTGCCAGCTCACCTAAGACAGGGCCCTACGAGCAGTACTTC.

The chain uses TRBV16 and TRBJ2-1, with unresolved D. The CDR3 has 16 residues. V gave up 2 bases and J gave up 0 bases, with 11 bases separating them. The germline gives CDR1 KGHSY, CDR2 FQNENV. The CDR3: CASSQSVITSYNEQFF. CDR3 nucleotide sequence: TGTGCCAGCAGCCAAAGTGTGATAACCTCCTACAATGAGCAGTTCTTC.

V usage is TRBV4-1 and J usage is TRBJ2-7; D unclear. The CDR3 covers 13 residues. Germline CDR1 MGHRA, CDR2 YSYEKL. V lost 4 bases and J lost 2, with 9 bases in between. The DNA of the CDR3 is TGCGCCAGCAGCCCCGACGGACCCTACGAGCAGTACTTC. It translates to CASSPDGPYEQYF.

The V and J genes are TRBV23-1 and TRBJ2-7; 11 bases agree with TRBD2. TRBV23-1 is classed as an ORF, of uncertain function. V shed 7 bases, J shed 2 bases, and the junction held 22 bases outside the gene matches. The CDR3 consists of 20 residues. As DNA, the CDR3 is TGCGCCAGCATGCCGATGAGAGGGGCCCCGATACTAGCGGGAGCCTACGAGCAGTACTTC. Protein product: CASMPMRGAPILAGAYEQYF.

This clone was picked up a small number of times. The rearrangement joins TRBV5-6 to TRBJ2-7, with D unclear. V lost 0 bases and J lost 0, with 7 bases in between. This CDR3 is 14 amino acids long. CDR1 is SGHDT and CDR2 is YYEEEE in the germline V gene. This chain's CDR3 is CASSLVGPSYEQYF. Here the CDR3 DNA reads TGTGCCAGCAGCTTGGTAGGGCCCTCCTACGAGCAGTACTTC. The full variable domain, completed using reference TRBV5-6 and TRBJ2-7, is DAGVTQSPTHLIKTRGQQVTLRCSPKSGHDTVSWYQQALGQGPQFIFQYYEEEERQRGNFPDRFSGHQFPNYSSELNVNALLLGDSALYLCASSLVGPSYEQYFGPGTRLTVT.

This chain uses TRBV15 with TRBJ2-5; maybe TRBD1 (5 bases). The V and J ends lost 1 base and 8 bases respectively, with 17 bases between them. The CDR3 consists of 15 residues. From germline, CDR1 is LNHNV and CDR2 YYDKDF (reference sequence). The CDR3 loop is CATSRAGHIKRTQYF. CDR3 nucleotide sequence: TGTGCCACCAGCAGAGCCGGACATATCAAGAGAACCCAGTACTTC.

This clone came up many times. The same CDR3 arises from other DNA sequences in this sample as well. This chain uses TRBV27 with TRBJ2-7, with D possibly being TRBD2 (5 bases). V lost 6 bases and J 0 bases, leaving 12 bases between the germline ends. This CDR3 is built from 14 residues. Germline V CDR1 and CDR2: MNHEY, SMNVEV (reference sequence). CDR3 amino acids: CASSLSGFSYEQYF. In DNA form, the CDR3 reads TGTGCCAGCAGCCTAAGCGGATTCTCCTACGAGCAGTACTTC.

This clone was counted many times. This sequence joins TRBV19 and TRBJ2-1, with D possibly called TRBD1 or TRBD2 (5 bases each). Per germline, CDR1 LNHDA and CDR2 SQIVND (reference sequence). V lost 10 bases and J lost 9, with 22 bases in between. This CDR3 contains 14 residues. CDR3 region: CATRSSRGRSEQFF. CDR3 DNA: TGTGCCACCCGGTCCTCCCGGGGACGCTCTGAGCAGTTCTTC.

The V gene is TRBV5-4, the J gene TRBJ1-2; D is undetermined. The ends were cut back, 2 bases at V and 5 bases at J, with 10 bases in the middle. The length of the CDR3 is 13 residues. The V gene's germline CDR1 is SGHNT and CDR2 YYREEE (reference sequence). The CDR3 loop is CASSLSQDYGYTF. DNA for the CDR3: TGTGCCAGCAGCTTATCCCAGGATTATGGCTACACCTTC.

This clone showed up just a few times. This rearrangement joins TRBV11-1 to TRBJ1-3, with D unresolved. CDR1 is SGHAT, CDR2 FQDESV, per germline (reference sequence). The CDR3 consists of 13 residues. V shed 3 bases and J shed 8 bases, with 11 bases lying between them. CDR3 coding DNA: TGTGCCAGCAGCTTGAGGCTCACGGACACCATATATTTT. Translating it yields CASSLRLTDTIYF.